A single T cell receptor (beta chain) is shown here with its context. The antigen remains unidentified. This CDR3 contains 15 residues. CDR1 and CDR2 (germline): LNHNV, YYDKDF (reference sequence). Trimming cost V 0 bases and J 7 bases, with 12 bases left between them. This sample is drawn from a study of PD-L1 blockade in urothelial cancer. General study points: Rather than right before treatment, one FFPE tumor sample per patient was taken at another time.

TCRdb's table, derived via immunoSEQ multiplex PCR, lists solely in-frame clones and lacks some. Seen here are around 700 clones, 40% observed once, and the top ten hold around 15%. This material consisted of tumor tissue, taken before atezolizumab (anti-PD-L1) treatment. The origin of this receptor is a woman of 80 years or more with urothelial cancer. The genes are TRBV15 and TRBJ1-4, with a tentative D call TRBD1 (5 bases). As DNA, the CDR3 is TGTGCCACCAGCAGAGACCGGACTGGGGGTGAAAAACTGTTTTTT. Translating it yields CATSRDRTGGEKLFF.